The sequence of this T cell receptor beta chain was determined in a study of control samples from healthy donors and cancer patients. The count of this clone is one. Some clones are missing from TCRdb's copy, which holds only in-frame ones; the method was immunoSEQ multiplex PCR. The data hold about 130,000 clones, with around 90% observed a single time. There are 15 residues in the CDR3. Losses at the gene ends were 5 bases for V and 3 bases for J; bases not matched to a gene: 8. Looked up from germline, CDR1 is MNHEY and CDR2 is SVGAGI. The chain couples TRBV6-5 to TRBJ1-2, with TRBD1 matching 8 bases. This TCR came from a man aged 18 to 30 in good health. Sample: blood. CDR3 DNA: TGTGCCAGCAGTCGAGAGGGGACAGGCTACTATGGCTACACCTTC. Translating gives CASSREGTGYYGYTF.